What follows are 21 T cell receptor beta chains derived from one specimen sequenced in a study of control samples from healthy donors and cancer patients. Produced via immunoSEQ multiplex PCR; TCRdb's table is partial and in-frame only. The sample comprises about 140,000 clones, approximately 94% of which are singletons, and about 12% rests with the top ten. What was sequenced was blood. The receptors stem from a man aged 40-50 years in good health.

The rearrangement joins TRBV6-5 to TRBJ2-1, with D tentatively TRBD1 (7 bases). The CDR3 contains 11 residues. Germline CDR1 is MNHEY and CDR2 is SVGAGI. V shed 7 bases and J shed 9 bases, with 10 bases lying between them. CDR3 nucleotides: TGTGCCAGCATCCAGGGGGGTGAGCAGTTCTTC. Its translation is CASIQGGEQFF.

The chain joins TRBV27 to TRBJ2-7; D may be TRBD1 (5 bases). Germline CDR1 is MNHEY and CDR2 is SMNVEV (reference sequence). The CDR3 contains 16 residues. Trimming pared 8 bases from V and 0 bases from J, leaving 20 bases between. The DNA for the CDR3 is TGTGCCAGCGGAAGAAATCAGGGTCACTTCTCCTACGAGCAGTACTTC. Translating gives CASGRNQGHFSYEQYF.

V gene TRBV5-4 combines with J gene TRBJ2-4; a possible D gene is TRBD1 (6 bases). The germline V gene encodes CDR1 SGHNT and CDR2 YYREEE (reference sequence). The CDR3 length is 14 residues. V was shortened by 0 bases and J by 4 bases, with 8 bases between the two germline ends. The CDR3 sequence is CASSLDGQKNIQYF. CDR3 coding DNA: TGTGCCAGCAGCTTGGACGGACAGAAAAACATTCAGTACTTC. The variable domain in full, completed from reference TRBV5-4 and TRBJ2-4, reads ETGVTQSPTHLIKTRGQQVTLRCSSQSGHNTVSWYQQALGQGPQFIFQYYREEENGRGNFPPRFSGLQFPNYSSELNVNALELDDSALYLCASSLDGQKNIQYFGAGTRLSVL.

V gene TRBV9 combines with J gene TRBJ2-6; D is undetermined. From germline, CDR1 is SGDLS and CDR2 YYNGEE. Trimming cost V 3 bases and J 0 bases, with 7 bases left between them. CDR3 length: 15 residues. CDR3 nucleotide sequence: TGTGCCAGCAGCGCGTCAGGCTCTGGGGCCAACGTCCTGACTTTC. Amino acids: CASSASGSGANVLTF.

This chain joins TRBV28 and TRBJ1-4, with D hard to call. Looked up from germline, CDR1 is MDHEN and CDR2 is SYDVKM. This CDR3 comprises 16 residues. V dropped 3 bases and J dropped 0 bases, with 11 bases sitting between them. The CDR3 here is CASSLIVPTTNEKLFF. In DNA form, the CDR3 reads TGTGCCAGCAGTTTGATAGTACCTACAACTAATGAAAAACTGTTTTTT. The full variable domain, rest sourced from reference TRBV28 and TRBJ1-4, is DVKVTQSSRYLVKRTGEKVFLECVQDMDHENMFWYRQDPGLGLRLIYFSYDVKMKEKGDIPEGYSVSREKKERFSLILESASTNQTSMYLCASSLIVPTTNEKLFFGSGTQLSVL.

The V and J genes are TRBV5-1 and TRBJ2-7; D not certain. Germline V gene sequence: CDR1 SGHRS, CDR2 YFSETQ. Trimming left V 0 bases short and J 6 bases short, with 13 bases between. CDR3 length equals 14 residues. DNA of the CDR3: TGCGCCAGCAGCTTGGCCGGATTTGGATCCGAGCAGTACTTC. Translating gives CASSLAGFGSEQYF.

The CDR3: CASSSLGPDREYF. The DNA for the CDR3 is TGCGCCAGCAGCTCTTTGGGGCCCGACAGGGAGTACTTC. The V call is TRBV5-1, the J call TRBJ2-7; the match to TRBD1 covers 7 bases. Germline V CDR1 and CDR2: SGHRS, YFSETQ. This CDR3 is built from 13 residues. Trimming cost V 3 bases and J 11 bases; bases outside gene matches: 11.

This clone came up once. The gene calls are TRBV10-3 and TRBJ1-2; D is unresolved. From germline, CDR1 is ENHRY and CDR2 SYGVKD. The CDR3 sequence is 12 residues long. Trimming removed 3 bases at V and 4 bases at J, with 6 bases between. The CDR3 bases are TGTGCCATCAGTGATCCCGGCTATGGCTACACCTTC. Its translation: CAISDPGYGYTF.

The chain carries TRBV2 and TRBJ1-1; TRBD1 matches 7 bases. CDR3 length: 12 amino acids. The V gene's germline CDR1 is SNHLY and CDR2 FYNNEI. V dropped 5 bases and J dropped 10; count of bases not matched to a gene: 7. The CDR3 DNA follows: TGTGCCAGCAGTATCGACAGGGCCGGAGCTTTCTTT. Protein product: CASSIDRAGAFF. Drawing the rest from reference TRBV2 and TRBJ1-1, the complete variable domain is EPEVTQTPSHQVTQMGQEVILRCVPISNHLYFYWYRQILGQKVEFLVSFYNNEISEKSEIFDDQFSVERPDGSNFTLKIRSTKLEDSAMYFCASSIDRAGAFFGQGTRLTVV.

The CDR3 is CASSEGQGNQETQYF. The CDR3 DNA sequence: TGTGCCAGCAGCGAGGGACAGGGAAACCAAGAGACCCAGTACTTC. This sequence joins TRBV9 and TRBJ2-5; 9 bases fit TRBD1. J gave up 0 bases and V 3 bases, and 3 bases lay outside the gene matches. The germline V gene encodes CDR1 SGDLS and CDR2 YYNGEE. This CDR3 is 15 amino acids long.

The chain joins TRBV3-1 (or the pseudogene TRBV3-2) to TRBJ2-7; maybe TRBD1 (6 bases). From germline, CDR1 is LGHDT and CDR2 YNNKEL (reference sequence). The V end was cut by 5 bases, the J end by 1 base, with 12 bases between. This CDR3 region has 14 residues. The CDR3 loop is CASSGETGSYEQYF. The CDR3 nucleotides read TGTGCCAGCAGCGGTGAGACAGGTTCCTACGAGCAGTACTTC.

This sequence joins TRBV7-2 and TRBJ2-2; 10 nucleotides agree with TRBD1. Unmatched junction bases numbered 5, after V lost 5 bases and J lost 2 bases. The germline gives CDR1 SGHTA, CDR2 FQGNSA. This CDR3 has 16 residues. The CDR3 region is CASSIRTGGNTGELFF. DNA for the CDR3: TGTGCCAGCAGCATCCGGACAGGGGGTAACACCGGGGAGCTGTTTTTT.

The gene calls are TRBV6-2 or TRBV6-3 and TRBJ2-1; 8 bases are shared with TRBD2. This CDR3 is 16 amino acids long. V dropped 6 bases and J dropped 6; count of bases not matched to a gene: 13. Germline CDR1 MNHEY, CDR2 SVGEGT. The CDR3 DNA is TGTGCCAGCAGCCCGGGGGGGGGAGAGCTAATCAATGAGCAGTTCTTC. Translation gives CASSPGGGELINEQFF.

The chain joins TRBV10-3 to TRBJ2-3; TRBD2 aligns across 11 bases. Germline values: CDR1 ENHRY, CDR2 SYGVKD. CDR3 size: 16 residues. Trimming removed 4 bases from V and 2 bases from J; junction bases left unmatched: 5. CDR3 sequence reads: CAISAGTSGTTDTQYF. The CDR3 region has the DNA TGTGCCATCAGTGCCGGGACTAGCGGCACCACAGATACGCAGTATTTT.

The rearrangement joins TRBV2 to TRBJ1-4; 8 nucleotides agree with TRBD1. CDR3 length: 14 amino acids. CDR1 is SNHLY, CDR2 FYNNEI, per germline. With V trimmed by 8 bases and J by 4 bases, 6 bases remained unmatched. This chain's CDR3 is CASSNRGSNEKLFF. The CDR3 DNA is TGTGCCAGCTCGAACAGGGGGAGTAATGAAAAACTGTTTTTT. The full variable domain, with the rest looked up from reference TRBV2 and TRBJ1-4, is EPEVTQTPSHQVTQMGQEVILRCVPISNHLYFYWYRQILGQKVEFLVSFYNNEISEKSEIFDDQFSVERPDGSNFTLKIRSTKLEDSAMYFCASSNRGSNEKLFFGSGTQLSVL.

The J gene is TRBJ2-2, the V gene TRBV6-2 or TRBV6-3; 7 nucleotides agree with TRBD2. Germline V CDR1 and CDR2: MNHEY, SVGEGT. This CDR3 is 12 amino acids long. J was trimmed by 8 bases and V by 6 bases; bases with no gene match: 3. This CDR3 reads CASSGRKGELFF. The CDR3 DNA sequence: TGTGCCAGCAGCGGGAGGAAAGGGGAGCTGTTTTTT.

This chain uses TRBV7-3 with TRBJ2-1, with 7 bases lining up with TRBD2. This CDR3 region has 15 residues. Germline loops: CDR1 SGHTA, CDR2 FQGTGA. V lost 4 bases, J lost 5 bases, and 8 bases stayed unmatched. The CDR3 DNA follows: TGTGCCAGCAGCTCCAGTAACGGGGGGAACAATGAGCAGTTCTTC. It codes for CASSSSNGGNNEQFF.

Concerning this clone itself: The junction differs from germline at one of its ends, possibly a read error. This sequence joins TRBV6-5 and TRBJ2-7; D uncertain. The CDR3 length is 11 residues. In germline, CDR1 is MNHEY, CDR2 SVGAGI. The DNA of the CDR3 is TGTGCCAGCAGTGACTCGGGTGAGCAGTACTTC. It is translated as CASSDSGEQYF.

This clone showed up many times. V and J are TRBV6-2 or TRBV6-3 and TRBJ1-2; no clear D. Trimming took off 2 bases at V and 7 bases at J, with 2 bases between the two ends. This CDR3 spans 10 amino acids. Germline CDR1 and CDR2: MNHEY and SVGEGT. CDR3 region: CASSYPGYTF. The DNA of the CDR3 is TGTGCCAGCAGTTACCCTGGCTACACCTTC.

The J gene is TRBJ1-3, the V gene TRBV6-7; tentative D call: TRBD1 (5 bases). TRBV6-7 is labeled an ORF, and its function is uncertain. The CDR3 totals 15 residues. V dropped 11 bases and J dropped 4 bases, with 21 bases sitting between them. The CDR3 is CASRANGREGNTIYF. The DNA of the CDR3 is TGTGCCTCCCGGGCCAACGGCAGGGAGGGAAACACCATATATTTT.

The chain uses TRBV12-5 and TRBJ1-2, with D perhaps matching TRBD1 (5 bases). Germline V gene data show CDR1 as LGHNT and CDR2 as FRNRAP. The CDR3 has 14 residues. V lost 3 bases, J lost 3 bases, and 11 bases lay in between. This CDR3 reads CASGFGGSYYGYTF. DNA for the CDR3: TGTGCTAGTGGTTTTGGGGGGTCGTACTATGGCTACACCTTC.